The rows below give T cell receptor beta chains drawn from one sample of a study of T-cell memory formation after mild COVID-19. TCRdb re-derived calls from the 5' RACE reads in MiXCR, one entry per CDR3 protein. The repertoire consists of nearly 200,000 distinct CDR3 sequences, with around 20% occurring once and the leading ten covering 2.4%. Sequenced: PBMCs or a T cell subset sorted from them (not recorded which). The source of these receptors is an adult woman who had mild COVID-19 (a few samples of this study predate the infection). Cell type and time point are not known. The CDR3 runs from the conserved cysteine through the conserved F or W. The order of the fields is D gene, V gene, J gene, clone size, CDR3 protein, CDR3 DNA. A D gene is named only where the DNA matches it firmly. A row's size may be missing; if present it is once, few, many or a size class.

>TRBD2|TRBV6-5|TRBJ2-5|NA
CASSYSGTSGRETQYF
TGTGCCAGCAGTTACTCTGGGACTAGCGGGCGAGAGACCCAGTACTTC
>TRBD2|TRBV29-1|TRBJ2-7|NA
CSVVGLAGSEQYF
TGCAGCGTTGTTGGCCTAGCGGGAAGCGAGCAGTACTTC
>NA|TRBV4-1|TRBJ2-5|few
CASSQPDNQETQYF
TGCGCCAGCAGCCAACCGGACAATCAAGAGACCCAGTACTTC
>NA|TRBV25-1|TRBJ2-4|NA
CASSPSYIQYF
TGTGCCAGCTCCCCCAGTTACATTCAGTACTTC
>TRBD1|TRBV27|TRBJ1-2|few
CASTQSGGTGGRSYGYTF
TGTGCCAGCACCCAAAGCGGGGGGACAGGGGGCCGGAGCTATGGCTACACCTTC
>TRBD1|TRBV5-1|TRBJ1-1|many
CASSTGSTGGITEAFF
TGCGCCAGCAGCACCGGATCGACAGGGGGTATCACTGAAGCTTTCTTT
>NA|TRBV4-2|TRBJ1-4|few
CASSQEEGSGLFF
TGTGCCAGCAGCCAAGAGGAGGGTAGCGGACTGTTTTTT
>TRBD2|TRBV6-5|TRBJ2-7|many
CASSTTSGGTYEQYF
TGTGCCAGCAGCACCACTAGCGGGGGTACCTACGAGCAGTACTTC
>NA|TRBV30|TRBJ1-1|NA
CAWSVLGEAFF
TGTGCCTGGAGTGTACTGGGAGAAGCTTTCTTT
>TRBD2|TRBV12-3/TRBV12-4|TRBJ2-3|few
CASSPGLGRGDTQYF
TGTGCCAGCAGCCCGGGACTAGGTCGGGGAGATACGCAGTATTTT
>TRBD2|TRBV2|TRBJ2-5|NA
CASRPLAAEDVAQYF
TGTGCCAGCAGACCCCTAGCGGCAGAGGATGTGGCCCAGTACTTC
>NA|TRBV10-1|TRBJ1-1|NA
CASSESIPGAIAEAFF
TGCGCCAGCAGTGAGTCGATACCAGGGGCAATCGCTGAAGCTTTCTTT
>NA|TRBV4-1|TRBJ2-6|few
CASSQPRSGANVLTF
TGCGCCAGCAGCCAACCCCGTTCTGGGGCCAACGTCCTGACTTTC
>NA|TRBV20-1|TRBJ1-5|few
CSARTASNQPQHF
TGCAGTGCTAGAACGGCAAGCAATCAGCCCCAGCATTTT
>NA|TRBV5-5|TRBJ2-3|NA
CASSSTWLVETSTDTQYF
TGTGCCAGCAGCTCCACCTGGCTAGTGGAGACTAGCACAGATACGCAGTATTTT
>NA|TRBV2|TRBJ1-2|NA
CASRPDIRGYTF
TGTGCCAGCAGGCCCGACATCCGCGGCTACACCTTC
>NA|TRBV3-1|TRBJ2-2|few
CASSQVPTGELFF
TGTGCCAGCAGCCAAGTTCCCACCGGGGAGCTGTTTTTT
>NA|TRBV27|TRBJ2-7|many
CASSRLYTYEQYF
TGTGCCAGCAGTCGCCTTTACACCTACGAGCAGTACTTC
>NA|TRBV7-2|TRBJ2-3|NA
CASSLVRGVGDTQYF
TGTGCCAGCAGCTTAGTTCGGGGAGTAGGCGATACGCAGTATTTT
>NA|TRBV20-1|TRBJ2-1|many
CSANLEARWNNEQFF
TGCAGTGCCAACCTCGAGGCCCGATGGAACAATGAGCAGTTCTTC
>NA|TRBV12-3/TRBV12-4|TRBJ2-7|NA
CASSLSGATYEQYF
TGTGCCAGCAGTTTGTCGGGGGCAACCTACGAGCAGTACTTC
>NA|TRBV7-9|TRBJ2-3|NA
CASSFFLYTDTQYF
TGTGCCAGCAGCTTTTTCCTTTACACAGATACGCAGTATTTT